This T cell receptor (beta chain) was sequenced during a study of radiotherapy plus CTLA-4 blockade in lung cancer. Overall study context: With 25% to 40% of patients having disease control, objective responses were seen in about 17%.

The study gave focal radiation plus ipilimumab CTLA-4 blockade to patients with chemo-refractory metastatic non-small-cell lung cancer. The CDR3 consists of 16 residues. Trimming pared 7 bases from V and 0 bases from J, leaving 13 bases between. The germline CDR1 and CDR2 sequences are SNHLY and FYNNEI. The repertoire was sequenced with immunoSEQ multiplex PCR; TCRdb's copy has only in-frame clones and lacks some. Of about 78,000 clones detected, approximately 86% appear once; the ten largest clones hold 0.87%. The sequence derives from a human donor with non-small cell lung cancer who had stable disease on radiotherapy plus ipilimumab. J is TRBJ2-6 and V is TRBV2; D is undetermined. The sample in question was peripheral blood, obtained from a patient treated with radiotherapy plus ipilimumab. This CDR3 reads CASKGQKLSGANVLTF. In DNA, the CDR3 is TGTGCCAGCAAAGGCCAGAAACTCTCTGGGGCCAACGTCCTGACTTTC.